This T cell receptor beta chain was recovered during a study of CD8 T cells in Susac syndrome. CD8+ and CD4+ T cells taken from blood had their TCR beta sequenced. When the RNA was reverse transcribed, random hexamers were used with an input of 0.5 to 1 ug. Multiplex PCR with immunoSEQ amplified the TCR beta CDR3 across 54 Vbeta and 13 Jbeta. MiXCR, applied by TCRdb to the immunoSEQ multiplex PCR reads, yields one record per CDR3 protein. This sample has about 120,000 distinct CDR3 sequences, with 96% found just once. Per the germline V gene, CDR1 is SGDLS and CDR2 is YYNGEE. V dropped 4 bases and J dropped 4 bases, with 17 bases sitting between them. CDR3 size: 15 residues.

The sample consisted of CD4+ T cells from PBMCs. The TCR comes from a human donor with Susac syndrome. The chain recombines TRBV9 with TRBJ2-5; D is unclear. CDR3 coding DNA: TGTGCCAGCAGCCCCCACCACGGAGAGAGAGAGACCCAGTACTTC. Protein sequence: CASSPHHGERETQYF.